The 27 T cell receptor beta chains listed next were all sequenced from one sample in a study of technical replicates of blood from a few donors. The method was immunoSEQ multiplex PCR; TCRdb's version includes in-frame clones alone and lacks a portion of them. The sample has around 100,000 clones; roughly 95% are singletons. The sequencing sample was made of T cells isolated from PBMCs. The receptors were sampled from a human donor in good health.

The chain recombines TRBV7-8 with TRBJ2-7; 7 positions match TRBD1. Germline V gene lookup returns CDR1 SGHVS and CDR2 FQNEAQ. V was clipped by 5 bases and J by 3 bases; unmatched bases: 4. The CDR3 has 13 amino acids. In DNA, the CDR3 is TGTGCCAGCAGCCCGGGACAGTACTACGAGCAGTACTTC. It codes for CASSPGQYYEQYF.

The rearrangement uses TRBV5-5 and TRBJ1-1; D ambiguous. Per germline, CDR1 SGHKS and CDR2 YYEKEE (reference sequence). Trimming shortened V by 3 bases and J by 5 bases, and 8 bases separated the two germline ends. This CDR3 comprises 12 residues. The CDR3: CASSWGGTEAFF. The CDR3 region has the DNA TGTGCCAGCAGCTGGGGAGGAACTGAAGCTTTCTTT.

This chain uses TRBV11-2 with TRBJ2-7; D not certain. CDR1 and CDR2 from the germline V gene are SGHAT and FQNNGV. V was trimmed by 1 base and J by 5 bases, leaving 12 bases between them. The CDR3 consists of 14 residues. The CDR3 loop reads CASSLAGYSHEQYF. The DNA for the CDR3 is TGTGCCAGCAGCTTAGCCGGGTATAGCCACGAGCAGTACTTC.

CDR3 bases: TGTGCCAGCAGTGACAGGGACAGGGTATACGAGCAGTACTTC. It specifies CASSDRDRVYEQYF. The chain is built from TRBV2 and TRBJ2-7, with 9 bases fitting TRBD1. V shed 3 bases, J shed 4 bases, and the junction held 4 bases outside the gene matches. CDR1 SNHLY and CDR2 FYNNEI come from the germline V gene. The CDR3 runs 14 residues.

The chain combines TRBV19 with TRBJ1-1; the match to TRBD1 covers 8 bases. The germline CDR1 and CDR2 sequences are LNHDA and SQIVND (reference sequence). The CDR3 runs 14 residues. V shed 5 bases, J shed 2 bases, and the junction held 4 bases outside the gene matches. The CDR3: CASSHDRGNTEAFF. CDR3 nucleotides: TGTGCCAGTAGTCACGACAGGGGAAACACTGAAGCTTTCTTT.

The chain recombines TRBV6-5 with TRBJ2-7, with 11 nucleotides matching TRBD2. Germline V CDR1 and CDR2: MNHEY, SVGAGI. CDR3 length: 15 residues. The ends lost 0 bases at V and 4 bases at J; junction bases unmatched: 2. CDR3 DNA sequence: TGTGCCAGCAGTTACTCCCCTAGCGGGGGGTACGAGCAGTACTTC. Its translation: CASSYSPSGGYEQYF.

This clone appeared once. In DNA form, the CDR3 reads TGTGCCAGCAGTGAGGCGGGACTCACTGAAGCTTTCTTT. Its protein product is CASSEAGLTEAFF. This sequence joins TRBV6-1 and TRBJ1-1; the D gene is possibly TRBD1 (5 bases). CDR3 length: 13 amino acids. V was trimmed by 3 bases and J by 4 bases, leaving 9 bases between them. CDR1 is MNHNS and CDR2 is SASEGT in the germline V gene.

As concerns this clone: Sequence at one end of the junction differs from germline and may be a read error. The chain has TRBV7-7 and TRBJ2-5; 11 positions match TRBD2. This CDR3 region has 14 residues. Germline loops: CDR1 SSHAT, CDR2 FNYEAQ (reference sequence). This CDR3 is CASSTGLAEETQYF. CDR3 in DNA: TGTGCTAGCAGCACGGGACTAGCGGAAGAGACCCAGTACTTC.

J is TRBJ2-2 and V is TRBV28; D possibly corresponds to TRBD2 (5 bases). Germline CDR1 is MDHEN and CDR2 is SYDVKM. Trimming left V 6 bases short and J 8 bases short, with 16 bases between. There are 14 residues in the CDR3. Here the CDR3 DNA reads TGTGCCAGCAGCACCCATCGGGGTCCGGGGGAGCTGTTTTTT. It is translated as CASSTHRGPGELFF.

The gene calls are TRBV27 and TRBJ2-7; 8 bases match TRBD1. The CDR3 runs 14 residues. V dropped 2 bases and J dropped 11; count of bases not matched to a gene: 11. The germline V gene encodes CDR1 MNHEY and CDR2 SMNVEV (reference sequence). CDR3 sequence: CASSLQWDRPNKYF. CDR3 DNA sequence: TGTGCCAGCAGTTTACAGTGGGACAGGCCAAACAAGTACTTC.

V and J are TRBV7-6 and TRBJ1-5; D is perhaps TRBD1 (5 bases). With 5 bases removed from V and 0 bases from J, the gap between germline ends came to 11 bases. The CDR3 loop spans 15 amino acids. Germline CDR1 reads SGHVS; CDR2 reads FNYEAQ. The CDR3 sequence is CASSPGGYSNQPQHF. The CDR3 DNA sequence: TGTGCCAGCAGCCCGGGGGGTTATAGCAATCAGCCCCAGCATTTT.

V and J are TRBV6-5 and TRBJ1-1, with D maybe TRBD1 (6 bases). Per the germline V gene, CDR1 is MNHEY and CDR2 is SVGAGI. The V and J ends lost 2 bases and 5 bases respectively, with 12 bases between them. This CDR3 is built from 14 residues. The CDR3 DNA reads as TGTGCCAGCAGTTACAGGGAGGGGGAAACTGAAGCTTTCTTT. It yields the protein CASSYREGETEAFF.

The chain is built from TRBV9 and TRBJ2-7; the D gene is possibly TRBD1 (5 bases). This CDR3 has 16 amino acids. From germline, CDR1 is SGDLS and CDR2 YYNGEE. V was cut by 0 bases and J by 2 bases, with 15 bases left in between. The DNA for the CDR3 is TGTGCCAGCAGCGTAGCGGCAGGGTCACCCACCTACGAGCAGTACTTC. Its translation: CASSVAAGSPTYEQYF.

This clone came up a few times. The gene calls are TRBV5-5 and TRBJ1-1; D is unclear. The CDR3 is 12 residues long. V was trimmed by 3 bases and J by 1 base, leaving 4 bases between them. In germline, CDR1 is SGHKS, CDR2 YYEKEE (reference sequence). As DNA, the CDR3 is TGTGCCAGCAGCTATCGGAACACTGAAGCTTTCTTT. Translation: CASSYRNTEAFF.

The chain uses TRBV9 and TRBJ2-5; 9 bases agree with TRBD1. CDR1 is SGDLS, CDR2 YYNGEE, per germline. Unmatched junction bases numbered 8, after V lost 4 bases and J lost 4 bases. CDR3 length: 15 residues. CDR3 bases: TGTGCCAGCAGCCCACGGGACAGGGAGGTAGAGACCCAGTACTTC. It is translated as CASSPRDREVETQYF.

V and J are TRBV6-1 and TRBJ2-1, with 8 bases matching TRBD1. V trimming: 3 bases; J trimming: 3 bases; junction bases outside the gene matches: 7. In germline, CDR1 is MNHNS, CDR2 SASEGT. The CDR3 totals 16 residues. CDR3 sequence (DNA): TGTGCCAGCAGTGACGGAGGACAGGGCTTCTACAATGAGCAGTTCTTC. It translates to CASSDGGQGFYNEQFF.

The gene calls are TRBV7-6 and TRBJ1-1, with D hard to call. The V gene lost 1 base and the J gene lost 1 base, with 7 bases spanning the gap. Germline CDR1 SGHVS, CDR2 FNYEAQ. CDR3 length: 14 residues. The CDR3 loop reads CASSLVRGNTEAFF. The CDR3 DNA sequence: TGTGCCAGCAGCTTAGTCCGGGGGAACACTGAAGCTTTCTTT.

This clone was recorded once. The chain employs TRBV4-2 and TRBJ2-5, with 10 bases aligning to TRBD2. This CDR3 has 16 amino acids. J gave up 5 bases and V 3 bases, and 9 bases lay outside the gene matches. Germline CDR1 is LGHNA and CDR2 is YNFKEQ. CDR3 loop: CASSHGLAEGGETQYF. CDR3 bases: TGTGCCAGCAGCCATGGACTAGCGGAGGGTGGGGAGACCCAGTACTTC.

The chain links TRBV27 to TRBJ2-3, with 7 bases aligning to TRBD2. Germline-derived CDR1 and CDR2 are MNHEY and SMNVEV (reference sequence). V dropped 5 bases and J dropped 4; count of bases not matched to a gene: 12. This CDR3 has 16 amino acids. The CDR3 sequence is CASSTPEREVADTQYF. DNA for the CDR3: TGTGCCAGCAGTACCCCGGAGCGGGAAGTGGCAGATACGCAGTATTTT.

The gene calls are TRBV25-1 and TRBJ1-1, with D maybe TRBD1 (6 bases). The CDR3 contains 15 residues. Germline lookup yields CDR1 MGHDK and CDR2 SYGVNS. Trimming removed 3 bases at V and 2 bases at J, with 13 bases between. The CDR3 spells CASSDAKDSNTEAFF. The CDR3 region has the DNA TGTGCCAGCAGTGACGCCAAGGACAGTAACACTGAAGCTTTCTTT.

As concerns this clone: An end of the junction differs from the germline gene, which may be a read error. The chain joins TRBV7-7 to TRBJ2-1; D ambiguous. Germline CDR1 and CDR2: SSHAT and FNYEAQ (reference sequence). The CDR3 contains 12 residues. The CDR3 DNA sequence: TGTGCTAGCAGCTCTAGAGCAAATGAGCAGTTCTTC. Translated: CASSSRANEQFF.

The chain couples TRBV6-5 to TRBJ1-1; weak D call: TRBD1 (5 bases). V shed 6 bases and J shed 1 base, with 9 bases lying between them. Per the germline V gene, CDR1 is MNHEY and CDR2 is SVGAGI. The CDR3 loop spans 13 amino acids. The DNA for the CDR3 is TGTGCCAGCAGCTGGGGGGGGAACACTGAAGCTTTCTTT. Translating it yields CASSWGGNTEAFF.

The rearrangement uses TRBV28 and TRBJ2-7; TRBD1 aligns across 7 bases. Germline V lookup: CDR1 MDHEN, CDR2 SYDVKM. The CDR3 contains 15 residues. The V segment lost 6 bases and the J segment 2 bases; nucleotides outside the gene matches: 10. The CDR3 sequence: CASSSHLTGTYEQYF. The CDR3 DNA sequence: TGTGCCAGCAGCTCTCACCTGACAGGGACCTACGAGCAGTACTTC. The entire variable domain, with the rest obtained from reference TRBV28 and TRBJ2-7, is as follows: DVKVTQSSRYLVKRTGEKVFLECVQDMDHENMFWYRQDPGLGLRLIYFSYDVKMKEKGDIPEGYSVSREKKERFSLILESASTNQTSMYLCASSSHLTGTYEQYFGPGTRLTVT.

V gene TRBV30 combines with J gene TRBJ2-5, with no clear D. The CDR3 runs to 12 residues. The V end was cut by 1 base, the J end by 2 bases, with 5 bases between. Germline values: CDR1 GTSNPN, CDR2 SVGIG (reference sequence). The CDR3 DNA is TGTGCCTGGAGTGAACAGCAAGAGACCCAGTACTTC. Amino acids: CAWSEQQETQYF.

The chain joins TRBV29-1 to TRBJ2-2; possibly TRBD2 for D (6 bases). The CDR3 runs 15 residues. Trimming took off 4 bases at V and 2 bases at J, with 14 bases between the two ends. Germline V lookup: CDR1 SQVTM, CDR2 ANQGSEA. The CDR3 loop reads CSVGGDSGNTGELFF. The CDR3 DNA sequence: TGCAGCGTTGGGGGGGATAGCGGCAACACCGGGGAGCTGTTTTTT.

The rearrangement uses TRBV19 and TRBJ1-1; D is possibly TRBD1 (6 bases). The germline V gene has CDR1 LNHDA and CDR2 SQIVND (reference sequence). Trimming took 4 bases from V and 0 from J, leaving 12 bases between them. The CDR3 contains 15 residues. CDR3 loop: CASSKQGPMNTEAFF. CDR3 nucleotides: TGTGCCAGTAGTAAACAGGGCCCTATGAACACTGAAGCTTTCTTT.

The J gene is TRBJ2-7, the V gene TRBV9, with 9 positions matching TRBD1. The ends lost 3 bases at V and 6 bases at J; junction bases unmatched: 10. This CDR3 contains 15 residues. The germline CDR1 and CDR2 sequences are SGDLS and YYNGEE. DNA of the CDR3: TGTGCCAGCAGCGCCCTATCCGGGACAGGGATCGAGCAGTACTTC. Translated, it gives CASSALSGTGIEQYF.